The entry that follows covers one TCR beta chain sequence. The source of the sample is a study of patients and donors after allogeneic stem cell transplantation. There are 13 residues in the CDR3. The germline V gene encodes CDR1 DFQATT and CDR2 SNEGSKA (reference sequence). The V gene end was trimmed by 5 bases and the J gene end by 6 bases; junction bases not matched to a gene: 8. MiXCR was run by TCRdb on the RT-PCR reads, yielding one entry per CDR3 protein. The sample includes approximately 150,000 distinct CDR3 sequences, about 29% of them seen just once. The chain carries TRBV20-1 and TRBJ2-7, with 9 nucleotides matching TRBD1. Sequencing was done on a sample of blood, either unsorted or a sorted T cell fraction (not recorded which). The source of this sequence is a human donor who was either an allogeneic HSCT recipient or a stem cell or donor lymphocyte infusion donor (not recorded which). It is not recorded whose cells these are; they may come from a transplant donor. The CDR3 sequence: CSAPPGQGSEQYF. The CDR3 nucleotides are TGCAGTGCTCCTCCGGGACAGGGTTCCGAGCAGTACTTC.